This T cell receptor beta chain is drawn from a study of shared clonotypes between healthy human individuals. Study-level findings and limits: The study found approximately 5% of naive CD4 clonotypes shared across a few donors.

A roughly 200 ng quantity of DNA, 25,000 to 35,000 T cell genomes, went into the sorted-subset replicate PCRs. Generated by immunoSEQ multiplex PCR, the TCRdb table keeps only in-frame clones and is missing some. The data show millions of clones, with around nine tenths seen just once and around 0.15% held by the top ten. Unmatched junction bases numbered 8, after V lost 6 bases and J lost 7 bases. This CDR3 region has 15 residues. CDR1 is SNHLY, CDR2 FYNNEI, per germline. The count of this clone is one. As yet, its antigen is unknown. The genes are TRBV2 and TRBJ2-5, with TRBD2 matching over 13 bases. The source material was naive CD4+ T cells sorted from blood. As for subset: CD45RA+ positively selected. The receptor's source is a man younger than 30 in good health. As DNA, the CDR3 is TGTGCCAGCAGACCTACTAGCGGGGGGGCAGGGACCCAGTACTTC. It is translated as CASRPTSGGAGTQYF.